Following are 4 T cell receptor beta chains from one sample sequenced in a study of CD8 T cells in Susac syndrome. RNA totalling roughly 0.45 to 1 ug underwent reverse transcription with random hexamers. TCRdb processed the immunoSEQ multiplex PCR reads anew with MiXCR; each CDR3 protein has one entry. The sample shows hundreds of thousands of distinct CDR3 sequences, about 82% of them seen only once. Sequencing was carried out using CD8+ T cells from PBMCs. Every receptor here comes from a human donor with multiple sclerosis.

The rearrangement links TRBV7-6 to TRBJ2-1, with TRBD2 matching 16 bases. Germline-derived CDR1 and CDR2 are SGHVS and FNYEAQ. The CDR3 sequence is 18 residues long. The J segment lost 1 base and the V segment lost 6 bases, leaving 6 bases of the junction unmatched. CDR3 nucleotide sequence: TGTGCCAGCAGTCCGGGACTAGCGGGAGGGCGATCCTACAATGAGCAGTTCTTC. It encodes CASSPGLAGGRSYNEQFF.

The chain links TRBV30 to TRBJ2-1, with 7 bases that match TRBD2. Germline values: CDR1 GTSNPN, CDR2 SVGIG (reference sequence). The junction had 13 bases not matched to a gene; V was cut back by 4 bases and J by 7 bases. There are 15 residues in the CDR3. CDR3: CAWKEGREPWNEQFF. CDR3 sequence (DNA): TGTGCCTGGAAGGAGGGGCGGGAGCCCTGGAATGAGCAGTTCTTC.

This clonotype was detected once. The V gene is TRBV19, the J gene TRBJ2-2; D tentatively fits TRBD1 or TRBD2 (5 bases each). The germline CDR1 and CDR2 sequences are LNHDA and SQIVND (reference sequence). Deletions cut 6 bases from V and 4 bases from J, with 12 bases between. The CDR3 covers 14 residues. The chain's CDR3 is CASSLMGVTGELFF. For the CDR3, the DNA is TGTGCCAGTAGCCTGATGGGGGTCACCGGGGAGCTGTTTTTT.

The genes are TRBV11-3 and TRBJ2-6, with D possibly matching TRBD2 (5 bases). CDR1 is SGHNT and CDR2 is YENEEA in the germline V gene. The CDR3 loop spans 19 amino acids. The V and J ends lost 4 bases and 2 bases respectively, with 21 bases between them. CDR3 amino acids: CASSSSMEGSTTGANVLTF. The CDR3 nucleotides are TGTGCCAGCAGCTCCTCCATGGAAGGGAGCACAACTGGGGCCAACGTCCTGACTTTC.